This entry describes one TCR beta chain. Its matching antigen is unknown. The data were taken from a study of tumor-infiltrating lymphocytes in localized non-small cell lung cancer. Study background: Some samples were collected after neoadjuvant chemotherapy; smokers, never-smokers and several histologies were included. Study-level points and caveats: TCRbeta sequencing showed higher T cell infiltration in tumors than uninvolved lung. Different pieces of the same tissue went to different assays, confounding technical variation with intratumor heterogeneity.

CDR3 length: 14 residues. Trimming shortened V by 5 bases and J by 0 bases, and 9 bases separated the two germline ends. The germline gives CDR1 SGHTA, CDR2 FQGNSA. Libraries were prepared by immunoSEQ multiplex PCR; TCRdb keeps only in-frame clonotypes and omits some of them. The table records 15,000 to 20,000 clones, 80% of them present only once. Input material: uninvolved lung tissue not adjacent to the tumor. The chain recombines TRBV7-2 with TRBJ2-3; D is unresolved. This receptor was identified in a human donor with non-small cell lung cancer. CDR3 bases: TGTGCCAGCAGCCCGCTGGCTAGCACAGATACGCAGTATTTT. The encoded protein is CASSPLASTDTQYF.